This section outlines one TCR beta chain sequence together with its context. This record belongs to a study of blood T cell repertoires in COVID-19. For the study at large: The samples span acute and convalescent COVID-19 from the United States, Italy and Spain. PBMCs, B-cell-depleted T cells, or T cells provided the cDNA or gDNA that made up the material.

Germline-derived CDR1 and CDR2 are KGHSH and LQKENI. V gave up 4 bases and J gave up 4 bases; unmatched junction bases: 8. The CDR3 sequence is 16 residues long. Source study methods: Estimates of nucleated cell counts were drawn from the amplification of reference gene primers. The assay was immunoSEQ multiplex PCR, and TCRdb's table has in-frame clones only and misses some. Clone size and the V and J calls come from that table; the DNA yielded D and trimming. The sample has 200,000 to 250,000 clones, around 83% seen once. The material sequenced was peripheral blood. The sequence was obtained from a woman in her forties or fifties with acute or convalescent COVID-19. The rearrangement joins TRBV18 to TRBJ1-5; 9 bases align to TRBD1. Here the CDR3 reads CASSLSGTGSNQPQHF. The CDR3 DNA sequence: TGTGCCAGCTCACTTTCCGGGACAGGGTCAAATCAGCCCCAGCATTTT.